This note documents a single TCR beta chain sequence. Other DNA sequences of this sample code for an identical CDR3. Sequenced by immunoSEQ multiplex PCR; TCRdb stores in-frame clones only, minus some. Of about 210,000 clones listed, 75% to 85% were seen once; the top ten hold roughly 4.6%. The data stem from a study of blood T cell repertoires in COVID-19. Background on the study: In each case, the material was cDNA or gDNA derived from T cells, B-cell-depleted T cells, or PBMCs.

The sample consisted of peripheral blood. This TCR was sampled from a man aged 50 to 60 with COVID-19, enrolled during active disease.

CDR3 nucleotide sequence: TGTGCCAGCAGCGTCGCGGGGGGAGGTTACAATGAGCAGTTCTTC. Amino acid sequence: CASSVAGGGYNEQFF. The V call is TRBV9, the J call TRBJ2-1; 8 bases are a match to TRBD2. J was trimmed by 4 bases and V by 2 bases; bases with no gene match: 5. The CDR3 covers 15 residues. Germline loops: CDR1 SGDLS, CDR2 YYNGEE.